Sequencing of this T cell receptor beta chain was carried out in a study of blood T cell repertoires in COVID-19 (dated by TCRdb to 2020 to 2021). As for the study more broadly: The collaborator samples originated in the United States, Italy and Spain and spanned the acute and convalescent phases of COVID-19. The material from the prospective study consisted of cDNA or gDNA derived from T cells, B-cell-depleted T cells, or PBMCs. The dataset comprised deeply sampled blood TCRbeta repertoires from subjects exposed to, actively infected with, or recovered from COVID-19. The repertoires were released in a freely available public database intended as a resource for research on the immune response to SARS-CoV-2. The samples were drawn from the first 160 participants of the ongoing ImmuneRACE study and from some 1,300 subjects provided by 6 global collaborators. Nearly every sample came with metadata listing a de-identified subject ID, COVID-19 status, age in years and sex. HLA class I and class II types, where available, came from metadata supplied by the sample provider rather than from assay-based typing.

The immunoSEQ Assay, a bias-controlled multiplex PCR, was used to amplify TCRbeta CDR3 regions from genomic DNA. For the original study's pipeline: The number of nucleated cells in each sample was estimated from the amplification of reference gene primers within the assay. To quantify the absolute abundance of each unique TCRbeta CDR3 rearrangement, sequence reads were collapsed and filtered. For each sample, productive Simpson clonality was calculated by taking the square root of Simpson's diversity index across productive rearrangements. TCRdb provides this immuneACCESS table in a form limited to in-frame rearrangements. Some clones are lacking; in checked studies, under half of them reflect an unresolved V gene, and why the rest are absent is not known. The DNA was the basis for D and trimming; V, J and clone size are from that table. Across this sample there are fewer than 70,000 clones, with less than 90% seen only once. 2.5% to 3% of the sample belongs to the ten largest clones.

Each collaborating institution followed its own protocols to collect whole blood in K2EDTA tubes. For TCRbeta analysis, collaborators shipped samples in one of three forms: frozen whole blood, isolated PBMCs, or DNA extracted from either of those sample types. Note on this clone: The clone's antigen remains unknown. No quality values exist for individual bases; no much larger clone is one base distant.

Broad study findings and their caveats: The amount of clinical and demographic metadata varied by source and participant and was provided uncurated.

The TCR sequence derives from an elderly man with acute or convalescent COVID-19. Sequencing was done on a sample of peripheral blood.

This receptor carries the CDR3 CSVGQGGNEQYF. The sequenced DNA is TGCAGCGTTGGACAGGGGGGAAACGAGCAGTACTTC. The rearrangement joined TRBV29-1 to TRBJ2-7, with 9 bases matching TRBD1. Based on the germline V gene, the CDR1 and CDR2 sequences are SQVTM and ANQGSEA. Taken from cysteine to phenylalanine, the CDR3 has 12 residues. The entry retains the CDR3 DNA only, 36 bases that are in frame from base 1. The germline V and J ends show losses of 4 bases and 5 bases respectively, and no gene match explains 3 bases of the junction.